This T cell receptor (beta chain) was profiled in a study of control samples from healthy donors and cancer patients. Germline CDR1 and CDR2: MGHDK and SYGVNS. V was cut by 6 bases and J by 3 bases, with 9 bases left in between. The CDR3 loop spans 12 amino acids. The protocol was immunoSEQ multiplex PCR, while the TCRdb copy is restricted to in-frame clones and leaves out a portion. The repertoire includes roughly 100,000 clones, roughly four fifths of them detected once, and approximately 13% sits in the top ten. The chain combines TRBV25-1 with TRBJ2-7; D is uncertain. Sequenced: blood. This clonotype was sampled from a woman in her 50s in good health. The CDR3 nucleotides read TGTGCCAGCAGGAAAGACGTCTACGAGCAGTACTTC. It encodes CASRKDVYEQYF.